One T cell receptor (beta chain) is described in this entry. Its target is unknown. This entry comes from a study of cytomegalovirus exposure and HLA in healthy donors. Whole-study findings and limits: Reports state that TCR beta sequences accurately predicted most subjects' HLA-A and HLA-B alleles.

Primers included in the PCR were 60 Vbeta and 13 Jbeta primers. Profiled with immunoSEQ multiplex PCR; TCRdb holds only in-frame clones, not every one. The table records around 160,000 clones, around 80% of them present only once. The receptor's source is a woman aged 40 to 49 in good health and CMV-seropositive. Sequencing used PBMCs.

Written as DNA, the CDR3 is TGCGCCAGCAGCCAAGGACTAGCGGAACCCAATGAGCAGTTCTTC. It codes for CASSQGLAEPNEQFF. The chain combines TRBV4-3 with TRBJ2-1, with TRBD2 matching over 9 bases. This CDR3 contains 15 residues. Germline loops: CDR1 LGHNA, CDR2 YSLEER. V was clipped by 1 base and J by 6 bases; unmatched bases: 4.